The 2 T cell receptor beta chains reported below all come from one sample, sequenced in a study of T cell responses to AZD1222 COVID-19 vaccine. The assay was immunoSEQ multiplex PCR, and TCRdb's table has in-frame clones only and misses some. The table lists 100,000 to 150,000 clones, about 93% of them singletons, with 4.5% to 6% in the top ten. The sample was peripheral blood, taken on day 0 of AZD1222 vaccination. These receptors all stem from an adult in good health.

The chain uses TRBV27 and TRBJ1-1; D is unclear. From germline, CDR1 is MNHEY and CDR2 SMNVEV (reference sequence). V was shortened by 6 bases and J by 5 bases, with 16 bases between the two germline ends. This CDR3 has 14 residues. The CDR3 coding sequence is TGTGCCAGCAGCAAATTGAGGCGAGCGACTGAAGCTTTCTTT. It translates to CASSKLRRATEAFF.

The chain links TRBV11-2 to TRBJ1-1; D gene ambiguous. The germline V and J ends were trimmed by 3 bases and 9 bases, with 11 bases remaining between them. CDR3 length: 12 residues. CDR1 SGHAT and CDR2 FQNNGV come from the germline V gene. CDR3 nucleotide sequence: TGTGCCAGCAGCTTCGCCACGGGTAAAGCTTTCTTT. Encoded protein: CASSFATGKAFF.